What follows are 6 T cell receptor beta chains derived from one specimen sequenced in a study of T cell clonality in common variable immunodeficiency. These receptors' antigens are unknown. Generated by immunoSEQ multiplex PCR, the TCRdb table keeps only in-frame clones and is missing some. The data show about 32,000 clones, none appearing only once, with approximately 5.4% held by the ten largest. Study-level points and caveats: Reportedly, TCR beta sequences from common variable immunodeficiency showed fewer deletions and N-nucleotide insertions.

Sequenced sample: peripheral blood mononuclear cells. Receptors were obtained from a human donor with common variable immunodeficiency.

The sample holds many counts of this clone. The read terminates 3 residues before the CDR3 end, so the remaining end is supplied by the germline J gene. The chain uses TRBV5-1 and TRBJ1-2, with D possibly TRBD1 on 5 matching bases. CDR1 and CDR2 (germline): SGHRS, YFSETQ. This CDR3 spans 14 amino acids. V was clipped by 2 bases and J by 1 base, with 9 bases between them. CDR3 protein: CASSLGDLNYGYTF. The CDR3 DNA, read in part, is TGCGCCAGCAGCTTAGGGGATCTTAACTATGGC.

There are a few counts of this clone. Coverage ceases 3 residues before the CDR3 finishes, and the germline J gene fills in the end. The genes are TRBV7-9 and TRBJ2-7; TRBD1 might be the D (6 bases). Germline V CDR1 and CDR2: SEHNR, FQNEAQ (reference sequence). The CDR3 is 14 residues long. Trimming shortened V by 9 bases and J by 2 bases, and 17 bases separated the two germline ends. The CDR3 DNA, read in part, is TGTGCCAGGTTAAACCGACAGGAACCCTACGAG. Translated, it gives CARLNRQEPYE. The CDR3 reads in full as CARLNRQEPYEQYF.

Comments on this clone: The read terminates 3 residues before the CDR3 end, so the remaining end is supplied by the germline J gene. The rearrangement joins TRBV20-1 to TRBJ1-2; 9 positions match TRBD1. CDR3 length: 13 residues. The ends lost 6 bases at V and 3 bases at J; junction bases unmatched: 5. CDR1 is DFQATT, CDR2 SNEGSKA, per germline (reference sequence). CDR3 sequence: CSAKTGGDYGYTF. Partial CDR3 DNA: TGCAGTGCCAAAACAGGGGGCGACTATGGC.

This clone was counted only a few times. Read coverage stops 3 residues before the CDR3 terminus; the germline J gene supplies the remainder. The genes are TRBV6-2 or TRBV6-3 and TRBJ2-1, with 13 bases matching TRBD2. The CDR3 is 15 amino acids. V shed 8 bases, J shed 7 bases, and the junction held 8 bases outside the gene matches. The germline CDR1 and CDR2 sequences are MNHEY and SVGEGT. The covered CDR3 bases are TGTGCCAGCGGAACCGGGACTAGCGGGGTGAATGAG. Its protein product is CASGTGTSGVNE. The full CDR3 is CASGTGTSGVNEQFF.

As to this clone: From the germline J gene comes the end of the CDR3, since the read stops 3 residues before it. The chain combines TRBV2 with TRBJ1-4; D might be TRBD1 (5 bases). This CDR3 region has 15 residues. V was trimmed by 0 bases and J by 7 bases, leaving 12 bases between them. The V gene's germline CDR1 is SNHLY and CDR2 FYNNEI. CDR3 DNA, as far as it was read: TGTGCCAGCAGTGAAGCGGCAGGGAGGGCTGAAAAA. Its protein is CASSEAAGRAEK. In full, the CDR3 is CASSEAAGRAEKLFF.

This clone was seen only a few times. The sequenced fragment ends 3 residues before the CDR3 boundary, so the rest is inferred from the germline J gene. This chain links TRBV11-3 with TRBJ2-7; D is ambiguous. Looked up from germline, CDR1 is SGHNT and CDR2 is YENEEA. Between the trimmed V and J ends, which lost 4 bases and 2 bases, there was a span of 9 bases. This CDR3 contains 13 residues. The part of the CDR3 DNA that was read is TGTGCCAGCAGCTACAAGAACACCTACGAG. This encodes CASSYKNTYE. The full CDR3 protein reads CASSYKNTYEQYF.